These 14 T cell receptor beta chains were all obtained from the same sample, sequenced in a study of blood T cell repertoires in COVID-19. Clones were read by immunoSEQ multiplex PCR, and TCRdb kept only the in-frame ones, dropping some. The repertoire holds some 210,000 clones, with approximately 88% as singletons. Sequencing was performed on PBMCs or T cells enriched from blood (not recorded which). The receptors originated from a man younger than 30 with acute COVID-19.

This sequence joins TRBV15 and TRBJ2-7; D is possibly TRBD2 (6 bases). Trimming shortened V by 4 bases and J by 4 bases, and 14 bases separated the two germline ends. The germline V gene has CDR1 LNHNV and CDR2 YYDKDF (reference sequence). This CDR3 is built from 14 residues. CDR3 DNA sequence: TGTGCCACCAGCACCGGGACTGACAGATACGAGCAGTACTTC. Residues: CATSTGTDRYEQYF.

This chain links TRBV3-1 (or the pseudogene TRBV3-2) with TRBJ2-2, with 15 bases lining up with TRBD2. V trimming: 4 bases; J trimming: 5 bases; junction bases outside the gene matches: 8. The CDR3 loop spans 18 amino acids. CDR1 and CDR2 (germline): LGHDT, YNNKEL (reference sequence). CDR3 in amino acids: CASSRGLAGGPWTGELFF. The CDR3 region has the DNA TGTGCCAGCAGCCGTGGACTAGCGGGAGGGCCTTGGACCGGGGAGCTGTTTTTT.

The CDR3 DNA follows: TGTGCCAGCAGTTACGGACTACCCACAGATACGCAGTATTTT. Protein: CASSYGLPTDTQYF. The rearrangement uses TRBV6-5 and TRBJ2-3; weak D call: TRBD2 (6 bases). Germline lookup yields CDR1 MNHEY and CDR2 SVGAGI. V lost 2 bases and J 2 bases, leaving 8 bases between the germline ends. The CDR3 runs to 14 residues.

The chain is built from TRBV13 and TRBJ1-2; D is possibly TRBD1 (6 bases). Germline V gives CDR1 PRHDT, CDR2 FYEKMQ (reference sequence). The CDR3 contains 16 residues. The ends were cut back, 0 bases at V and 4 bases at J, with 15 bases in the middle. CDR3 in amino acids: CASSLGETGVPYGYTF. The DNA of the CDR3 is TGTGCCAGCAGCTTAGGGGAGACAGGCGTTCCCTATGGCTACACCTTC. Complete variable domain (other parts from reference TRBV13 and TRBJ1-2): AAGVIQSPRHLIKEKRETATLKCYPIPRHDTVYWYQQGPGQDPQFLISFYEKMQSDKGSIPDRFSAQQFSDYHSELNMSSLELGDSALYFCASSLGETGVPYGYTFGSGTRLTVV.

The CDR3 DNA reads as TGTGCCAGTAGTATACAGTCTAGCGGGACGAATGAGCAGTTCTTC. Its protein product is CASSIQSSGTNEQFF. V is TRBV19 and J is TRBJ2-1, with 9 bases aligning to TRBD2. The CDR3 is 15 amino acids. The germline CDR1 and CDR2 sequences are LNHDA and SQIVND (reference sequence). The junction had 6 bases not matched to a gene; V was cut back by 2 bases and J by 7 bases. The full variable domain, with the rest looked up from reference TRBV19 and TRBJ2-1, is DGGITQSPKYLFRKEGQNVTLSCEQNLNHDAMYWYRQDPGQGLRLIYYSQIVNDFQKGDIAEGYSVSREKKESFPLTVTSAQKNPTAFYLCASSIQSSGTNEQFFGPGTRLTVL.

This clone was seen a handful of times. The V gene is TRBV6-1, the J gene TRBJ2-2; 7 bases map to TRBD2. The CDR3 extends over 16 amino acids. Germline V CDR1 and CDR2: MNHNS, SASEGT. Germline trimming cut 3 bases from V and 0 bases from J; bases unmatched to any gene: 4. The CDR3: CASSETGGPNTGELFF. For the CDR3, the DNA is TGTGCCAGCAGTGAGACGGGAGGCCCGAACACCGGGGAGCTGTTTTTT.

The rearrangement links TRBV19 to TRBJ2-1; 14 nucleotides agree with TRBD2. The CDR3 runs to 16 residues. Germline V lookup: CDR1 LNHDA, CDR2 SQIVND (reference sequence). J gave up 6 bases and V 3 bases, and 4 bases lay outside the gene matches. CDR3: CASSMTGTSGGNEQFF. The CDR3 nucleotides are TGTGCCAGTAGTATGACCGGGACTAGCGGGGGCAATGAGCAGTTCTTC.

This chain links TRBV2 with TRBJ1-5, with 7 bases matching TRBD1. The germline V gene encodes CDR1 SNHLY and CDR2 FYNNEI. V lost 2 bases, J lost 6 bases, and 4 bases stayed unmatched. The CDR3 has 14 residues. The CDR3 DNA is TGTGCCAGCAGTGAATCGACAGGGCTTCAGCCCCAGCATTTT. Its translation: CASSESTGLQPQHF. The variable domain in full, completed from reference TRBV2 and TRBJ1-5, reads EPEVTQTPSHQVTQMGQEVILRCVPISNHLYFYWYRQILGQKVEFLVSFYNNEISEKSEIFDDQFSVERPDGSNFTLKIRSTKLEDSAMYFCASSESTGLQPQHFGDGTRLSIL.

This chain uses TRBV7-2 with TRBJ2-5; 7 nucleotides align to TRBD2. This CDR3 is built from 15 residues. The V segment lost 4 bases and the J segment 4 bases; nucleotides outside the gene matches: 9. Germline V gene lookup returns CDR1 SGHTA and CDR2 FQGNSA. Written as DNA, the CDR3 is TGTGCCAGCAGCTCCAGAATTTTAGCGGGAGAGACCCAGTACTTC. This codes for CASSSRILAGETQYF.

This chain connects TRBV7-8 to TRBJ2-5; the match to TRBD1 covers 9 bases. With V trimmed by 4 bases and J by 4 bases, 7 bases remained unmatched. This CDR3 spans 15 amino acids. Germline assignment: CDR1 SGHVS and CDR2 FQNEAQ. The CDR3 coding sequence is TGTGCCAGCAGCTCACGGACAGGGGTAGTAGAGACCCAGTACTTC. Protein product: CASSSRTGVVETQYF.

The chain carries TRBV13 and TRBJ1-1; maybe TRBD1 (5 bases). Germline CDR1 PRHDT, CDR2 FYEKMQ (reference sequence). The CDR3 is 16 amino acids. Trimming cost V 0 bases and J 0 bases, with 11 bases left between them. CDR3 nucleotide sequence: TGTGCCAGCAGCTTAGGTGTACAGGACATGAACACTGAAGCTTTCTTT. Amino acid sequence: CASSLGVQDMNTEAFF.

This clone was observed a single time. The V and J genes are TRBV28 and TRBJ2-3; TRBD1 agrees at 10 bases. This CDR3 is built from 16 residues. From germline, CDR1 is MDHEN and CDR2 SYDVKM. V lost 5 bases, J lost 1 base, and 6 bases stayed unmatched. CDR3: CASSDRGRERTDTQYF. The DNA of the CDR3 is TGTGCCAGCAGTGACAGGGGGCGAGAACGCACAGATACGCAGTATTTT.

The V gene is TRBV5-1, the J gene TRBJ2-1; TRBD1 matches at 7 bases. The CDR3 contains 12 residues. Trimming cost V 0 bases and J 14 bases; bases outside gene matches: 5. The germline V gene has CDR1 SGHRS and CDR2 YFSETQ. The CDR3 reads CASSLEKQGEFF. DNA for the CDR3: TGCGCCAGCAGCTTGGAAAAGCAGGGGGAGTTCTTC.

The chain uses TRBV19 and TRBJ2-2, with D possibly being TRBD2 (5 bases). Germline V gene lookup returns CDR1 LNHDA and CDR2 SQIVND (reference sequence). There are 12 residues in the CDR3. V shed 5 bases and J shed 7 bases, with 8 bases lying between them. The CDR3 protein is CASSVAGGELFF. CDR3 nucleotides: TGTGCCAGTAGTGTCGCGGGCGGGGAGCTGTTTTTT. The whole variable domain, remainder taken from reference TRBV19 and TRBJ2-2, is DGGITQSPKYLFRKEGQNVTLSCEQNLNHDAMYWYRQDPGQGLRLIYYSQIVNDFQKGDIAEGYSVSREKKESFPLTVTSAQKNPTAFYLCASSVAGGELFFGEGSRLTVL.